This record looks at one T cell receptor beta chain sequence and its context. The record originates from a study of blood T cell repertoires in COVID-19. TCRdb's table, derived via immunoSEQ multiplex PCR, lists solely in-frame clones and lacks some. The sample includes about 230,000 clones, roughly four fifths seen only once; the top ten take 7.4%. Trimming pared 3 bases from V and 5 bases from J, leaving 14 bases between. This CDR3 has 15 amino acids. From germline, CDR1 is SEHNR and CDR2 FQNEAQ (reference sequence). Input material: peripheral blood. The clonotype originates from a woman in her forties or fifties with acute or convalescent COVID-19. The chain combines TRBV7-9 with TRBJ1-5, with D perhaps TRBD1 (6 bases). The CDR3 sequence: CASSFWGGQDQPQHF. The CDR3 coding sequence is TGTGCCAGCAGCTTTTGGGGGGGGCAGGATCAGCCCCAGCATTTT.